This TCR beta chain was identified in a study of blood T cells in healthy people across ages. General observations from the study: Unsorted PBMCs blocked a conclusive comparison of naive and antigen-experienced cells. Diversity figures derived from one million T cells were judged to underestimate the true value. Age showed a roughly linear inverse relationship with TCR beta diversity per million T cells.

PCR was performed a second time for roughly 6 to 12 cycles using a sample-barcoded 5' primer and a J-beta primer mix. TCRdb fed the 5' RACE reads into MiXCR, producing one record per CDR3 protein. The profile shows roughly 1.7 million distinct CDR3 sequences, roughly 32% of them singletons. As regards this clonotype: What it recognizes is unknown.

The sequencing sample was made of blood. The TCR was taken from a woman in her 30s in good health.

This CDR3 is CASSIQGARNVSSSYNEQFF. For the CDR3, the DNA is TGTGCCAGCAGCATACAGGGGGCGCGCAACGTTTCAAGCTCCTACAATGAGCAGTTCTTC. V and J are TRBV7-9 and TRBJ2-1, with 9 bases identical to TRBD1. There are 20 residues in the CDR3. The V and J ends lost 5 bases and 0 bases, in that order; junction bases with no gene match: 17. Per the germline V gene, CDR1 is SEHNR and CDR2 is FQNEAQ (reference sequence). Complete variable domain (other parts from reference TRBV7-9 and TRBJ2-1): DTGVSQNPRHKITKRGQNVTFRCDPISEHNRLYWYRQTLGQGPEFLTYFQNEAQLEKSRLLSDRFSAERPKGSFSTLEIQRTEQGDSAMYLCASSIQGARNVSSSYNEQFFGPGTRLTVL.